This T cell receptor beta chain originates from a study of somatic mutations in cytotoxic T cells in rheumatoid arthritis. Purity of the CD4+ and CD8+ cells, isolated by positive magnetic bead selection, was checked by flow cytometry. Overall study results and limits: Among 60 or so patients, fewer than ten showed a largest CD8+ clone that surpassed 20% of CD8+ cells.

The assay was immunoSEQ multiplex PCR, and TCRdb's table has in-frame clones only and misses some. The sample holds around 12,000 clones, roughly three quarters seen once. V lost 6 bases and J lost 4; bases outside the gene matches: 10. The germline CDR1 and CDR2 sequences are SNHLY and FYNNEI. The CDR3 sequence is 15 residues long. In its sample, this clone was seen a few times. The antigen remains unidentified. The chain employs TRBV2 and TRBJ2-7; the match to TRBD1 covers 9 bases. The receptor was derived from a man in his fifties in good health. Source material: CD8+ T cells sorted from blood. In DNA, the CDR3 is TGTGCCAGCAGCGGGACAGGGACCGAGCCGTACGAGCAGTACTTC. This encodes CASSGTGTEPYEQYF.